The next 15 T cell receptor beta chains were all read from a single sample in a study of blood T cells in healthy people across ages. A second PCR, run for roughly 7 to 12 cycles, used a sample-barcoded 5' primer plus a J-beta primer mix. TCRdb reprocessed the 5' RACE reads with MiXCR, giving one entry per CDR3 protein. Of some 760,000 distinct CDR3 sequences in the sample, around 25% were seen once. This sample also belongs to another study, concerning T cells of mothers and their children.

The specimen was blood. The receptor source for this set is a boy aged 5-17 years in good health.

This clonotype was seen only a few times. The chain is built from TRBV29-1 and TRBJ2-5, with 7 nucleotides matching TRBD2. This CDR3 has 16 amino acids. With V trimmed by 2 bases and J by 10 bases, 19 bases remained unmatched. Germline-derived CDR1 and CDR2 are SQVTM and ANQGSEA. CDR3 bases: TGCAGCGTTGAAAAGGGAGGGGTTCCCCCAAACTTCGGCCAGTACTTC. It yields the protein CSVEKGGVPPNFGQYF.

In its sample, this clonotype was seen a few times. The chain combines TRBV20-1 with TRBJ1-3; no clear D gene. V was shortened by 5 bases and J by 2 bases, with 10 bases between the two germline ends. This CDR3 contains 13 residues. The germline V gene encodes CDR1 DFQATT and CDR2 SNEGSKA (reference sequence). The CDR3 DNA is TGCAGTGCTCTGGAAGGGACTGGAAACACCATATATTTT. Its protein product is CSALEGTGNTIYF.

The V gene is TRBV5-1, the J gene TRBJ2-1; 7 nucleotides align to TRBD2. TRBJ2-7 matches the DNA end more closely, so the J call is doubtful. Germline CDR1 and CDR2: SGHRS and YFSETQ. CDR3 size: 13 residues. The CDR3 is CASSSGPGGEQYF. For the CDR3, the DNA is TGCGCCAGCAGCTCCGGGCCGGGGGGCGAGCAGTACTTC.

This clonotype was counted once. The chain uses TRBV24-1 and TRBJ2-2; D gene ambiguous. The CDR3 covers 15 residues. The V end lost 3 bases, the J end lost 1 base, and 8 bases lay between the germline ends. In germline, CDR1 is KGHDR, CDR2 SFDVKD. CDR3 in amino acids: CATSDPERNTGELFF. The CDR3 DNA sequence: TGTGCCACCAGTGATCCCGAACGGAACACCGGGGAGCTGTTTTTT.

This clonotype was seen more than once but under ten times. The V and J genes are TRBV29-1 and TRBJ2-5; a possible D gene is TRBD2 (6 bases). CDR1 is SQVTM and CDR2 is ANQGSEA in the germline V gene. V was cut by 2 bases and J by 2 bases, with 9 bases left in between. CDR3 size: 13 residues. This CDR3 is CSVESREQETQYF. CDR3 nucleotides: TGCAGCGTTGAAAGCCGGGAGCAAGAGACCCAGTACTTC.

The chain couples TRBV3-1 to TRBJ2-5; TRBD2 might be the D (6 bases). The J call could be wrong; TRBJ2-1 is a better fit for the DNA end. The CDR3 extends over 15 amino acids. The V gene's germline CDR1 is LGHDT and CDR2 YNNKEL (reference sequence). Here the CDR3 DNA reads TGTGCCAGCAGCCAAGAGCGGGGACTGGACAATGAGCAGTTCTTC. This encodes CASSQERGLDNEQFF.

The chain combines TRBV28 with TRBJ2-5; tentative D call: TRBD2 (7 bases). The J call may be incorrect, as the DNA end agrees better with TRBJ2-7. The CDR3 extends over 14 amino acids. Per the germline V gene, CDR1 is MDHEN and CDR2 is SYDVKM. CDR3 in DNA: TGTGCCAGCAGCTTGGGGGCGGGAGCGGGCGAGCAGTACTTC. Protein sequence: CASSLGAGAGEQYF.

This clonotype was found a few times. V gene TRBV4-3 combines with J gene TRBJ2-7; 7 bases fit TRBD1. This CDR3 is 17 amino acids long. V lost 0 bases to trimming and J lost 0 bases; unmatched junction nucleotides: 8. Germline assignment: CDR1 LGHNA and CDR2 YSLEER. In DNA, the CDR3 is TGCGCCAGCAGCCAAGATCGGACAGGTCCCAGCTCCTACGAGCAGTACTTC. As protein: CASSQDRTGPSSYEQYF.

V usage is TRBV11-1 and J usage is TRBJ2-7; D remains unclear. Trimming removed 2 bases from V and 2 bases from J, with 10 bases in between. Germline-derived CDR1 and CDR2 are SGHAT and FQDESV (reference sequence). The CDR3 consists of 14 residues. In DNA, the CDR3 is TGTGCCAGCAGCTTAAGTGACACAGCCTACGAGCAGTACTTC. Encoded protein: CASSLSDTAYEQYF.

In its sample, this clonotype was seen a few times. This CDR3 reads CASSASRDFLSYEQYF. The CDR3 bases are TGTGCCAGCAGTGCGAGCCGGGACTTCCTCTCCTACGAGCAGTACTTC. The genes are TRBV25-1 and TRBJ2-7; tentatively, D is TRBD2 (6 bases). Germline CDR1 reads MGHDK; CDR2 reads SYGVNS. The CDR3 consists of 16 residues. Trimming took 4 bases from V and 0 from J, leaving 16 bases between them.

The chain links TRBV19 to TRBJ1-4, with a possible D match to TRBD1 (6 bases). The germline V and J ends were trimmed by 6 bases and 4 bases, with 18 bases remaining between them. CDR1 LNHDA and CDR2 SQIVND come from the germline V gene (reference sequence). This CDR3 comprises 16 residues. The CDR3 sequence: CASRPEWGRGNEKLFF. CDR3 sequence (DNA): TGTGCCAGTAGGCCGGAGTGGGGGCGGGGTAATGAAAAACTGTTTTTT.

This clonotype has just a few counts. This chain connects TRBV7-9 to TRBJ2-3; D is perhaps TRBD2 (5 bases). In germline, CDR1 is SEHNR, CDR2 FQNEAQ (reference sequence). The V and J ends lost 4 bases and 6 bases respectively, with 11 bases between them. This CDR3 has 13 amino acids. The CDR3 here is CASSSGGEDTQYF. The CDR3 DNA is TGTGCCAGCAGCTCCGGAGGCGAGGATACGCAGTATTTT.

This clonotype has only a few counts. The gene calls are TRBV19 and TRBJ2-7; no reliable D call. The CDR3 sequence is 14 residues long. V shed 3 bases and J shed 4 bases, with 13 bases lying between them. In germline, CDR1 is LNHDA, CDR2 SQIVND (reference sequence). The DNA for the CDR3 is TGTGCCAGTAGTATCGGTCCCTTGGGGTACGAGCAGTACTTC. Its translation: CASSIGPLGYEQYF.

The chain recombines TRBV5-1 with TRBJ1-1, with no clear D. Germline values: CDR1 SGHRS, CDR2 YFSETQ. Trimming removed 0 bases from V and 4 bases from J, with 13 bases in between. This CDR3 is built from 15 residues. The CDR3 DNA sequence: TGCGCCAGCAGCTTGGACTGGGCTGGGAGCACTGAAGCTTTCTTT. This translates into CASSLDWAGSTEAFF.

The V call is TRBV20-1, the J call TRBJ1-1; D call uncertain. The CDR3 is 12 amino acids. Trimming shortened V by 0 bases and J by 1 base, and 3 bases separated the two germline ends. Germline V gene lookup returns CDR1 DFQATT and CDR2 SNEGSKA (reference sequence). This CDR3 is CSAREGNTEAFF. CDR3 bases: TGCAGTGCTAGAGAGGGGAACACTGAAGCTTTCTTT.